This section outlines one T cell receptor (delta chain) sequence together with its context. As yet, its antigen is unknown. A far larger clone is just one base off, so this is likely a read error. The same CDR3 also results from other DNA sequences found in this sample. Trimming removed 3 bases at V and 0 bases at J, with 20 bases between. Germline V gives CDR1 TSWWSYY, CDR2 QGS. CDR3 size: 18 residues. TCRdb repeated clone calling on the multiplex PCR reads with CATT. The repertoire holds over 90,000 delta-chain clones, approximately 0.92% seen once, with nearly 10% in the top ten. The sample belongs to a study of γδ T cells in repeated Plasmodium falciparum infection. Study-wide context: Malaria-naive adults were infected with P. falciparum NF54 four times over about 600 days. Each infection was followed by sampling at 21 days, plus baseline and some pre-infection draws.

Whole-study results and caveats: One small rural Malian village, predominantly a single ethnic group, supplied the cohort.

Flow sorting of PBMC yielded separate Vgamma9/Vdelta2+ and Vdelta2-negative gammadelta T cell populations for bulk repertoire analysis. Material: gamma-delta T cells from blood. This chain links TRDV1 with TRDJ1; D not resolved. The sequence was obtained from a pool of human donors (malaria-infected and uninfected, not separated). CDR3 coding DNA: TGTGCTCTTGGGGAGCCGAGATCTCCCTGCGGAGACACCGATAAACTCATCTTT. As protein: CALGEPRSPCGDTDKLIF.